These 28 T cell receptor beta chains were all obtained from the same sample, sequenced in a study of cytomegalovirus exposure and HLA in healthy donors. Sequencing was performed with immunoSEQ multiplex PCR; in TCRdb, only in-frame clones are kept and a portion is missing. Here the sample spans 120,000 or so clones, approximately 95% being singletons. The sequencing input was PBMCs. The source of these receptors is a young man in good health and CMV-seronegative.

This chain uses TRBV12-2 with TRBJ1-2; TRBD1 was called by the table and not checked on the DNA. TRBV12-2 is annotated as a pseudogene. The CDR3 has 17 amino acids. Written as DNA, the CDR3 is TGTGCAAGTCGCCTCTCTCCCAGGGGCCTGGCAGACTATGGCTACACCTTC. Protein: CASRLSPRGLADYGYTF.

The chain is built from TRBV7-9 and TRBJ2-1; D possibly corresponds to TRBD2 (5 bases). CDR3 size: 14 residues. In germline, CDR1 is SEHNR, CDR2 FQNEAQ (reference sequence). Trimming took off 7 bases at V and 0 bases at J, with 10 bases between the two ends. In nucleotides, the CDR3 is TGTGCCAGCACTAGCCCGAGCTCCTACAATGAGCAGTTCTTC. Its protein product is CASTSPSSYNEQFF.

This chain connects TRBV11-3 to TRBJ1-1, with D possibly being TRBD1 (5 bases). The V gene's germline CDR1 is SGHNT and CDR2 YENEEA. Trimming took off 3 bases at V and 5 bases at J, with 10 bases between the two ends. This CDR3 region has 13 residues. The CDR3 here is CASSFRVWTEAFF. CDR3 bases: TGTGCCAGCAGCTTCAGGGTGTGGACTGAAGCTTTCTTT.

The rearrangement uses TRBV29-1 and TRBJ1-2; a possible D gene is TRBD1 (5 bases). The CDR3 length is 13 residues. Deletions cut 3 bases from V and 7 bases from J, with 15 bases between. Germline CDR1 reads SQVTM; CDR2 reads ANQGSEA. CDR3 DNA: TGCAGCGTTGAGGGCAGGCCCGGGGGTGGCTACACCTTC. Translated, it gives CSVEGRPGGGYTF.

This sequence joins TRBV4-1 and TRBJ1-3, with unresolved D. CDR3 length: 16 residues. The germline gives CDR1 MGHRA, CDR2 YSYEKL. V dropped 0 bases and J dropped 0 bases, with 9 bases sitting between them. The CDR3 DNA reads TGCGCCAGCAGCCAAGAGGTCACAATCTCTGGAAACACCATATATTTT. Translating gives CASSQEVTISGNTIYF.

The chain links TRBV5-1 to TRBJ1-2; 9 nucleotides match TRBD1. Germline V gene lookup returns CDR1 SGHRS and CDR2 YFSETQ. The CDR3 runs to 13 residues. Trimming took 4 bases from V and 3 from J; bases not matched to a gene: 1. The CDR3, as DNA: TGCGCCAGCAGCCGGGACAGGGACTATGGCTACACCTTC. Its protein product is CASSRDRDYGYTF.

The gene calls are TRBV4-1 and TRBJ1-1; tentative D call: TRBD1 (6 bases). The CDR3 covers 15 residues. V was clipped by 1 base and J by 5 bases, with 14 bases between them. CDR1 and CDR2 from the germline V gene are MGHRA and YSYEKL. CDR3 sequence: CASSQAWGRGTEAFF. Written as DNA, the CDR3 is TGCGCCAGCAGCCAAGCATGGGGGCGGGGGACTGAAGCTTTCTTT.

The rearrangement uses TRBV6-5 and TRBJ1-1, with unresolved D. This CDR3 is built from 13 residues. CDR1 MNHEY and CDR2 SVGAGI come from the germline V gene. V lost 5 bases, J lost 2 bases, and 9 bases lay in between. The CDR3 DNA reads as TGTGCCAGCAGTCCCCGGGATAACACTGAAGCTTTCTTT. It is translated as CASSPRDNTEAFF.

The rearrangement uses TRBV7-3 and TRBJ1-3; D might be TRBD1 (6 bases). CDR1 and CDR2 (germline): SGHTA, FQGTGA. This CDR3 has 14 residues. V shed 5 bases and J shed 4 bases, with 12 bases lying between them. CDR3 nucleotides: TGTGCCAGCAGCCTAGGGGGAGACGGAAACACCATATATTTT. Translation: CASSLGGDGNTIYF.

The rearrangement joins TRBV28 to TRBJ1-2; D ambiguous. Germline V lookup: CDR1 MDHEN, CDR2 SYDVKM. The CDR3 covers 11 residues. Trimming removed 7 bases from V and 8 bases from J, with 11 bases in between. The CDR3 is CASNGGRGYTF. The CDR3 bases are TGTGCCAGCAATGGCGGGAGGGGCTACACCTTC.

The rearrangement uses TRBV11-2 and TRBJ2-2; 11 bases align to TRBD2. Trimming cost V 5 bases and J 6 bases; bases outside gene matches: 11. Germline CDR1 reads SGHAT; CDR2 reads FQNNGV. This CDR3 has 17 amino acids. This CDR3 is CASSLTATSGKPGELFF. For the CDR3, the DNA is TGTGCCAGCAGCCTAACCGCGACTAGCGGGAAGCCCGGGGAGCTGTTTTTT.

This chain connects TRBV19 to TRBJ2-7, with TRBD1 matching 12 bases. CDR1 LNHDA and CDR2 SQIVND come from the germline V gene (reference sequence). This CDR3 region has 15 residues. The trim removed 8 bases at V and 3 bases at J, leaving 8 bases unmatched. The CDR3 DNA reads TGTGCCAGTGAGGCCGGGACAGGGGGCTACTACGAGCAGTACTTC. Its protein is CASEAGTGGYYEQYF. The whole variable domain, filled in from reference TRBV19 and TRBJ2-7, reads DGGITQSPKYLFRKEGQNVTLSCEQNLNHDAMYWYRQDPGQGLRLIYYSQIVNDFQKGDIAEGYSVSREKKESFPLTVTSAQKNPTAFYLCASEAGTGGYYEQYFGPGTRLTVT.

A single count supports this clone. This chain joins TRBV7-9 and TRBJ1-3; no clear D. This CDR3 contains 13 residues. V was clipped by 5 bases and J by 2 bases, with 7 bases between them. Germline loops: CDR1 SEHNR, CDR2 FQNEAQ (reference sequence). CDR3 sequence (DNA): TGTGCCAGCAGCCCCGGGACTGGAAACACCATATATTTT. It specifies CASSPGTGNTIYF.

About this clone: Mismatch with germline at one junction end may stem from a read error. Other DNA sequences within the sample encode an identical CDR3. As DNA, the CDR3 is TGTGCCAGCAGCTCCAGCAGGTCCTATGAGCAGTACTTC. Translated: CASSSSRSYEQYF. The J gene is TRBJ2-7, the V gene TRBV5-6; D unresolved. Germline CDR1 reads SGHDT; CDR2 reads YYEEEE. The CDR3 runs to 13 residues.

The V call is TRBV9, the J call TRBJ1-5; the D is unclear. This CDR3 contains 13 residues. Germline V gives CDR1 SGDLS, CDR2 YYNGEE. Deletions cut 4 bases from V and 9 bases from J, with 14 bases between. The CDR3 is CASSLTSAAPQHF. The CDR3 bases are TGTGCCAGCAGCCTCACGTCGGCGGCGCCCCAGCATTTT.

The chain couples TRBV28 to TRBJ1-1; D is unresolved. The CDR3 covers 13 residues. Germline V gene sequence: CDR1 MDHEN, CDR2 SYDVKM. Trimming took 5 bases from V and 0 from J, leaving 7 bases between them. The chain's CDR3 is CASSPPLNTEAFF. The CDR3 coding sequence is TGTGCCAGCAGTCCCCCCTTGAACACTGAAGCTTTCTTT.

The chain has TRBV14 and TRBJ2-3; TRBD2 agrees at 9 bases. Germline CDR1 SGHDN, CDR2 FVKESK. The V gene end was trimmed by 4 bases and the J gene end by 0 bases; junction bases not matched to a gene: 2. The CDR3 runs 15 residues. The CDR3 region is CASSLGLASTDTQYF. The DNA of the CDR3 is TGTGCCAGCAGCCTGGGACTAGCTAGCACAGATACGCAGTATTTT.

CDR3 bases: TGTGCCAGCAGCGTAGAGGGGACCGGGACTAGCGGGACCAATGAGCAGTTCTTC. Protein: CASSVEGTGTSGTNEQFF. J is TRBJ2-1 and V is TRBV9; 13 nucleotides align to TRBD2. From germline, CDR1 is SGDLS and CDR2 YYNGEE. CDR3 size: 18 residues. V dropped 0 bases and J dropped 6; count of bases not matched to a gene: 9.

V is TRBV27 and J is TRBJ2-7, with D hard to call. There are 15 residues in the CDR3. Trimming took off 2 bases at V and 0 bases at J, with 11 bases between the two ends. The germline gives CDR1 MNHEY, CDR2 SMNVEV (reference sequence). The CDR3 loop reads CASSLARTFSYEQYF. CDR3 nucleotides: TGTGCCAGCAGTTTAGCACGAACTTTCTCCTACGAGCAGTACTTC.

The genes are TRBV2 and TRBJ1-2; no clear D. V lost 4 bases and J lost 4, with 4 bases in between. Germline V gene lookup returns CDR1 SNHLY and CDR2 FYNNEI. The CDR3 contains 11 residues. Here the CDR3 DNA reads TGTGCCAGCAGTGTCGGCTATGGCTACACCTTC. Translation: CASSVGYGYTF.

The genes are TRBV28 and TRBJ2-1; unclear D gene. Germline CDR1 reads MDHEN; CDR2 reads SYDVKM. The ends were cut back, 3 bases at V and 8 bases at J, with 11 bases in the middle. This CDR3 contains 13 residues. The CDR3 coding sequence is TGTGCCAGCAGTTTCCTTATAGCCCATGAGCAGTTCTTC. Amino acid sequence: CASSFLIAHEQFF.

The chain combines TRBV7-8 with TRBJ2-7, with D possibly matching TRBD2 (5 bases). This CDR3 spans 14 amino acids. Germline CDR1 reads SGHVS; CDR2 reads FQNEAQ. V lost 5 bases and J lost 0, with 11 bases in between. CDR3 coding DNA: TGTGCCAGCAGCCCAGGAGGTTACTCCTACGAGCAGTACTTC. Its protein product is CASSPGGYSYEQYF.

J is TRBJ2-7 and V is TRBV7-2; 7 bases are a match to TRBD2. Germline V gene sequence: CDR1 SGHTA, CDR2 FQGNSA. Trimming took 1 base from V and 6 from J; bases not matched to a gene: 9. The CDR3 extends over 15 amino acids. The CDR3 bases are TGTGCCAGCAGCTTAGATCCCCCGGGACTAACCGAGCAGTACTTC. It encodes CASSLDPPGLTEQYF. Variable domain in full (rest from reference TRBV7-2 and TRBJ2-7): GAGVSQSPSNKVTEKGKDVELRCDPISGHTALYWYRQSLGQGLEFLIYFQGNSAPDKSGLPSDRFSAERTGGSVSTLTIQRTQQEDSAVYLCASSLDPPGLTEQYFGPGTRLTVT.

The V gene is TRBV4-3, the J gene TRBJ2-7; the match to TRBD2 covers 10 bases. Germline loops: CDR1 LGHNA, CDR2 YSLEER. This CDR3 has 15 residues. J was trimmed by 1 base and V by 6 bases; bases with no gene match: 6. This CDR3 is CASRPGLANSYEQYF. For the CDR3, the DNA is TGCGCCAGCAGGCCGGGACTAGCGAATTCCTACGAGCAGTACTTC.

The chain couples TRBV28 to TRBJ1-3; D not resolved. This CDR3 comprises 14 residues. Trimming pared 3 bases from V and 0 bases from J, leaving 6 bases between. The germline gives CDR1 MDHEN, CDR2 SYDVKM. In nucleotides, the CDR3 is TGTGCCAGCAGTTTGTTCAGCTCTGGAAACACCATATATTTT. Its translation: CASSLFSSGNTIYF. Supplemented by reference TRBV28 and TRBJ1-3, the full variable domain reads DVKVTQSSRYLVKRTGEKVFLECVQDMDHENMFWYRQDPGLGLRLIYFSYDVKMKEKGDIPEGYSVSREKKERFSLILESASTNQTSMYLCASSLFSSGNTIYFGEGSWLTVV.

This clone appeared a single time. V usage is TRBV21-1 and J usage is TRBJ2-7; the table's D call TRBD1 went unverified against the DNA. TRBV21-1 is shown as a pseudogene. The CDR3 is 15 amino acids. CDR3 residues: CASSKEGGVDYEQYF. The CDR3 nucleotides are TGTGCCAGCAGCAAAGAAGGGGGAGTAGATTACGAGCAGTACTTC.

This clone was seen only once. V gene TRBV11-3 combines with J gene TRBJ2-5, with a weak D call TRBD2 (6 bases). From germline, CDR1 is SGHNT and CDR2 YENEEA. V gave up 0 bases and J gave up 5 bases, with 16 bases separating them. This CDR3 is 16 amino acids long. The CDR3 protein is CASSLDRRELRETQYF. In DNA, the CDR3 is TGTGCCAGCAGCTTAGATCGACGGGAGCTACGGGAGACCCAGTACTTC.

The CDR3 bases are TGTGCCAGCAGTTACGCCCGAGGATGGACTGAAGCTTTCTTT. It specifies CASSYARGWTEAFF. The gene calls are TRBV6-5 and TRBJ1-1; D remains ambiguous. The CDR3 loop spans 14 amino acids. V lost 2 bases, J lost 5 bases, and 12 bases lay in between. Germline V CDR1 and CDR2: MNHEY, SVGAGI.